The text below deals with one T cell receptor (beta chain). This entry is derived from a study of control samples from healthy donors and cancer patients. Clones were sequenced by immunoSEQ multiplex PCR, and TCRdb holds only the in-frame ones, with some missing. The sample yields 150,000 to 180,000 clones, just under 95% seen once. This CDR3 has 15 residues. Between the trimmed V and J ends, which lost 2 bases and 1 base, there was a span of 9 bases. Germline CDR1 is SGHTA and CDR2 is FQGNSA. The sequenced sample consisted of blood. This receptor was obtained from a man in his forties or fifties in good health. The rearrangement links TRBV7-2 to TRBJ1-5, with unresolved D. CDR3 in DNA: TGTGCCAGCAGCTTACAAGGGTTCAGCAATCAGCCCCAGCATTTT. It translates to CASSLQGFSNQPQHF.